This T cell receptor beta chain was sequenced for a study of T cells expressing NK-cell markers. Background on the study: CD3+CD56+NKG2C+, CD3+CD56+NKG2C- and CD3+CD56-NKG2C+ T cells, once sorted, supplied the TCR beta repertoires. There were seven HCMV-seropositive donors and one seronegative donor among the eight sequenced. Study outcomes and limitations: Over 5 donors carried dominant NKG2C+ clonotypes that made up roughly 1.0-7.0% of their CD8+ T cells.

Germline V CDR1 and CDR2: DFQATT, SNEGSKA (reference sequence). The CDR3 sequence is 14 residues long. In regard to this clonotype: Antigen unknown.

As the method of synthesis, 5'RACE template switching with UMIs yielded TCR beta cDNA. TCRdb reprocessed the 5' RACE reads, keeping one entry per CDR3 protein, no DNA. The sample totals fewer than 200,000 distinct CDR3 sequences. The receptor was isolated from a woman aged 18 to 75 in good health. The rearrangement uses TRBV20-1 and TRBJ1-6. Material for sequencing was blood T cells: a sorted CD56 or NKG2C T cell subset, CD4+ or CD8+ T cells, or bulk PBMC T cells (not recorded which). CDR3 region: CSASGQLYNSPLHF.